This T cell receptor beta chain was identified in a study of blood T cell repertoires in COVID-19. Under the authors' procedure: Reference gene primer amplification gave estimated nucleated cell counts. Sequencing was performed with immunoSEQ multiplex PCR; in TCRdb, only in-frame clones are kept and a portion is missing. V and J calls plus clone size are reproduced from that table; the DNA served to infer D and trimming. The sample shows around 200,000 clones, 88% of them seen only once. The CDR3 has 16 residues. Germline V lookup: CDR1 LNHDA, CDR2 SQIVND (reference sequence). V was clipped by 2 bases and J by 8 bases; unmatched bases: 9.

The sequence was obtained from a woman aged 25 to 39 who had recovered from COVID-19. The J gene is TRBJ1-6, the V gene TRBV19; 7 nucleotides line up with TRBD1. Sequencing used PBMCs or T cells enriched from blood (not recorded which). The CDR3 region is CASSIYSDRIDSPLHF. CDR3 nucleotides: TGTGCCAGTAGTATATATTCGGACAGGATAGATTCACCCCTCCACTTT.